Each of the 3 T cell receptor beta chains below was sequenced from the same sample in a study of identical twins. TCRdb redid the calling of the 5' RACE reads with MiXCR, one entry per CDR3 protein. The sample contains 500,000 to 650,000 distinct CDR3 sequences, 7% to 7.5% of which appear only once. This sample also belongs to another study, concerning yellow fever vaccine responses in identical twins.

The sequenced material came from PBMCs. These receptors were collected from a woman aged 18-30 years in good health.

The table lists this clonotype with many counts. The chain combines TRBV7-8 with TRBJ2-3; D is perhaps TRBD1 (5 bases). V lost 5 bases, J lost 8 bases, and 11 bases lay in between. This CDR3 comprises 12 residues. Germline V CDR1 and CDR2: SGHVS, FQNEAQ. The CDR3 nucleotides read TGTGCCAGCAGCCCGCCTAGGGGTACGCAGTATTTT. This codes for CASSPPRGTQYF. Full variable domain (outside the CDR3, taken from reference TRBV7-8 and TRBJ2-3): GAGVSQSPRYKVAKRGQDVALRCDPISGHVSLFWYQQALGQGPEFLTYFQNEAQLDKSGLPSDRFFAERPEGSVSTLKIQRTQQEDSAVYLCASSPPRGTQYFGPGTRLTVL.

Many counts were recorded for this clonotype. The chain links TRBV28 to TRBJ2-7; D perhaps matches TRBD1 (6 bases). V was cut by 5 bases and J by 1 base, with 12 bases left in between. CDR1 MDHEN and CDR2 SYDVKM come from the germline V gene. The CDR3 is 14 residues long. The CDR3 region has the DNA TGTGCCAGCAGTACAGGGATAGAATCCTACGAGCAGTACGTC. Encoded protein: CASSTGIESYEQYV.

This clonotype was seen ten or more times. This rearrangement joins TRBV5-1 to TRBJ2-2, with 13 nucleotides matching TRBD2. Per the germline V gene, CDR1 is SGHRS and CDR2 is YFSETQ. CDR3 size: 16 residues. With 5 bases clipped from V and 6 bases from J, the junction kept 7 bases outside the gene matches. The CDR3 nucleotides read TGCGCCAGCAGTTCCCGGACTAGCGGGAGCCCCGGGGAGCTGTTTTTT. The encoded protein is CASSSRTSGSPGELFF.